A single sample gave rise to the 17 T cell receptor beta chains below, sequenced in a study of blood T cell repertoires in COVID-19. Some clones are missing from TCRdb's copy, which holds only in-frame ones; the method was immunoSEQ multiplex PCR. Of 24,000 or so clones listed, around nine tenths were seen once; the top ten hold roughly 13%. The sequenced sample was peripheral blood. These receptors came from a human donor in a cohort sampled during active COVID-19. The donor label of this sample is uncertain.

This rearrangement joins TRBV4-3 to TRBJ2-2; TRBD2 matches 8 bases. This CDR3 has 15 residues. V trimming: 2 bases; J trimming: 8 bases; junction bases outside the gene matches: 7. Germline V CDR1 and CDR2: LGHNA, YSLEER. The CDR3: CASSQRAGGRGELFF. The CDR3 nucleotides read TGCGCCAGCAGCCAACGGGCGGGGGGTAGAGGGGAGCTGTTTTTT.

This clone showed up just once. The CDR3 loop is CASSLGQKNYGYTF. DNA of the CDR3: TGTGCCAGCAGTTTGGGACAGAAGAACTATGGCTACACCTTC. This chain uses TRBV28 with TRBJ1-2; 7 positions agree with TRBD1. V shed 3 bases and J 2 bases; nucleotides not matched to a gene: 3. CDR3 length: 14 residues. Germline values: CDR1 MDHEN, CDR2 SYDVKM.

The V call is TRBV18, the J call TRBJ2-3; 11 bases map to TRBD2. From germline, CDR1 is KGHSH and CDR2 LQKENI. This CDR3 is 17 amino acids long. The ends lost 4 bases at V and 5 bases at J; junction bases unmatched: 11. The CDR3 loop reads CASSLHASGGIGDTQYF. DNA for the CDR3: TGTGCCAGCTCACTTCATGCTAGCGGGGGGATTGGAGATACGCAGTATTTT.

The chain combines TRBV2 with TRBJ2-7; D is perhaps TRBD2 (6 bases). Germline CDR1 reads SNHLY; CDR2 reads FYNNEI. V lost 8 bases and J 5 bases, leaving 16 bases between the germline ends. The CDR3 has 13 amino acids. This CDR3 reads CASGGQGVDEQYF. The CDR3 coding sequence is TGTGCCAGCGGAGGGCAGGGAGTCGACGAGCAGTACTTC.

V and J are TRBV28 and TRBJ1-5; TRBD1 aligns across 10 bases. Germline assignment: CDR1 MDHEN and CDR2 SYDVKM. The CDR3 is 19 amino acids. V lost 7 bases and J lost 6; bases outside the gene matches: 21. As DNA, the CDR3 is TGTGCCAGCACCACACTTTTGTGGGACAGGGGTGCTGCAGGTCAGCCCCAGCATTTT. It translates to CASTTLLWDRGAAGQPQHF.

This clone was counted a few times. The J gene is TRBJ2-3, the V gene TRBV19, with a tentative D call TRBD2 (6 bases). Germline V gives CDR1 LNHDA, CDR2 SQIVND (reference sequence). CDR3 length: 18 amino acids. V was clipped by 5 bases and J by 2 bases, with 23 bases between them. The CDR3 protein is CASSPRVIGGAHTDTQYF. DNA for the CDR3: TGTGCCAGTAGTCCCCGCGTTATCGGGGGAGCACACACAGATACGCAGTATTTT. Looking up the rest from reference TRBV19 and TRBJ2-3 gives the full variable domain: DGGITQSPKYLFRKEGQNVTLSCEQNLNHDAMYWYRQDPGQGLRLIYYSQIVNDFQKGDIAEGYSVSREKKESFPLTVTSAQKNPTAFYLCASSPRVIGGAHTDTQYFGPGTRLTVL.

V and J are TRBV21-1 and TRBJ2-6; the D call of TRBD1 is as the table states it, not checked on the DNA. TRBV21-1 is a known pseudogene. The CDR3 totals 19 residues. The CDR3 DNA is TGTGCCAGCAGCAAAGGTCTAGGGAAAACAGGGTCTGGGGCCAACGTCCTGACTTTC. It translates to CASSKGLGKTGSGANVLTF.

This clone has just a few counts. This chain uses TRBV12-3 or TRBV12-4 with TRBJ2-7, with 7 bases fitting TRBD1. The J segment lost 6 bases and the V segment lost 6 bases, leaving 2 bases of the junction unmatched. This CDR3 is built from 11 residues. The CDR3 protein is CASRRTGEQYF. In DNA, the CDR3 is TGTGCCAGCAGAAGGACAGGCGAGCAGTACTTC.

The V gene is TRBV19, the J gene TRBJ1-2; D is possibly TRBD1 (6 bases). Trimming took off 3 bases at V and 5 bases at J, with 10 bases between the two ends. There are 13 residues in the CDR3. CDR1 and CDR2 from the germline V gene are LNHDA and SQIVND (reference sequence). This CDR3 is CASSMDSDYGYTF. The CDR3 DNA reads TGTGCCAGTAGTATGGACAGTGATTATGGCTACACCTTC.

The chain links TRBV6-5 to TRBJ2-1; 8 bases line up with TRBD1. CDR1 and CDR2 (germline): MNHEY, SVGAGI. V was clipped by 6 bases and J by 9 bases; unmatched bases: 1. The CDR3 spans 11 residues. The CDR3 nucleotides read TGTGCCAGCAGAGACAGGGGTGAGCAGTTCTTC. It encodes CASRDRGEQFF.

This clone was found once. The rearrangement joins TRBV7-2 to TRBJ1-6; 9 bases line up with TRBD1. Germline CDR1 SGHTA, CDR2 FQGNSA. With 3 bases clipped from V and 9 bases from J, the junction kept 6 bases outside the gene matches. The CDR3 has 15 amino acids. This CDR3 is CASSFKGQGGSPLHF. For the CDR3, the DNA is TGTGCCAGCAGCTTTAAGGGACAGGGTGGTTCACCCCTCCACTTT.

This CDR3 is CASSPRSRNSYNEQFF. The CDR3 DNA reads as TGTGCCAGCTCACCACGATCGCGGAACTCCTACAATGAGCAGTTCTTC. The rearrangement uses TRBV18 and TRBJ2-1, with D hard to call. The germline CDR1 and CDR2 sequences are KGHSH and LQKENI. V lost 1 base, J lost 0 bases, and 10 bases lay in between. The CDR3 sequence is 16 residues long.

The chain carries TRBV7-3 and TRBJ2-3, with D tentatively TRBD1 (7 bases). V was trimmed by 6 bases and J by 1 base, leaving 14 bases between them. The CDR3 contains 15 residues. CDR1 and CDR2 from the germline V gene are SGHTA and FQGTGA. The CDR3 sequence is CASSQTGEGTDTQYF. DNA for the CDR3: TGTGCCAGCAGTCAAACAGGGGAGGGCACAGATACGCAGTATTTT. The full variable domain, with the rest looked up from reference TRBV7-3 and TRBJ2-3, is GAGVSQTPSNKVTEKGKYVELRCDPISGHTALYWYRQSLGQGPEFLIYFQGTGAADDSGLPNDRFFAVRPEGSVSTLKIQRTERGDSAVYLCASSQTGEGTDTQYFGPGTRLTVL.

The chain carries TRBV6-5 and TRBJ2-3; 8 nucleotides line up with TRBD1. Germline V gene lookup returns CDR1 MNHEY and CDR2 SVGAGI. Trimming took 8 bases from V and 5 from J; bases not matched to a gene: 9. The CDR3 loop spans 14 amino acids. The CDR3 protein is CASRAGGRGDTQYF. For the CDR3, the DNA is TGTGCCAGCCGGGCAGGGGGCCGTGGAGATACGCAGTATTTT.

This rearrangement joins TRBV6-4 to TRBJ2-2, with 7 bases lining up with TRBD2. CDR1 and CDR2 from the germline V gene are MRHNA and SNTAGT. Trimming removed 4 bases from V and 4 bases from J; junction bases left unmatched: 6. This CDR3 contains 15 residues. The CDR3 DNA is TGTGCCAGCAGTGCTCGGGGGGAAGGCACCGGGGAGCTGTTTTTT. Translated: CASSARGEGTGELFF.

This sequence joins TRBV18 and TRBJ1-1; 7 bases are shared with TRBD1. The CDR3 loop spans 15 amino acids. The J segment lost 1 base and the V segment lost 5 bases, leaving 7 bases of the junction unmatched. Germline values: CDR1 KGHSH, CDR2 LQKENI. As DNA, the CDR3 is TGTGCCAGCTCAACGCGGGGACAGAGGAACACTGAAGCTTTCTTT. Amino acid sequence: CASSTRGQRNTEAFF.

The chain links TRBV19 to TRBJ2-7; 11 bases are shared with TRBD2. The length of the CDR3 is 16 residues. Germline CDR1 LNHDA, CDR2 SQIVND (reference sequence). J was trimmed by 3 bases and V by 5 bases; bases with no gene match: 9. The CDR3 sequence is CASSALGLADGYEQYF. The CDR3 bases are TGTGCCAGTAGTGCCTTGGGACTAGCGGACGGCTACGAGCAGTACTTC.